The text below deals with one T cell receptor (beta chain). The source of the sample is a study of blood T cell repertoires in COVID-19. CDR3 size: 15 residues. Germline CDR1 is MNHEY and CDR2 is SVGAGI. Trimming removed 6 bases from V and 1 base from J, with 15 bases in between. Only in-frame clones appear in the TCRdb table, and some are missing; sequencing was by immunoSEQ multiplex PCR. This sample yields under 350,000 clones, of which about 89% are seen a single time; 4.6% belongs to the top ten. What was sequenced was peripheral blood. The source of this sequence is a man aged 40-49 years with acute or convalescent COVID-19. V usage is TRBV6-5 and J usage is TRBJ1-1; D is unclear. In nucleotides, the CDR3 is TGTGCCAGCAGGGTTAGTCTGGTTTCGAACACTGAAGCTTTCTTT. This encodes CASRVSLVSNTEAFF.